This entry describes one TCR beta chain. Its antigen is unknown. One entry per CDR3 protein, called by TCRdb with MiXCR from the 5' RACE reads. In the table there are some 840,000 distinct CDR3 sequences, 10% to 15% of which are singletons. These data belong to a study of CD8 T cells in ankylosing spondylitis. V was clipped by 6 bases and J by 3 bases; unmatched bases: 7. Looked up from germline, CDR1 is MNHEY and CDR2 is SVGEGT. The CDR3 is made up of 15 amino acids. General study points: The study identified a TCR beta motif of under ten highly homologous variants that appeared characteristic of ankylosing spondylitis blood.

Sequencing was performed on blood, either unsorted or a sorted T cell fraction (not recorded which). This TCR derives from a male donor with ankylosing spondylitis. The genes are TRBV6-2 or TRBV6-3 and TRBJ2-1; TRBD2 aligns across 8 bases. The CDR3 loop is CASRESGRGYNEQFF. DNA of the CDR3: TGTGCCAGCAGAGAGAGCGGGAGAGGCTACAATGAGCAGTTCTTC.